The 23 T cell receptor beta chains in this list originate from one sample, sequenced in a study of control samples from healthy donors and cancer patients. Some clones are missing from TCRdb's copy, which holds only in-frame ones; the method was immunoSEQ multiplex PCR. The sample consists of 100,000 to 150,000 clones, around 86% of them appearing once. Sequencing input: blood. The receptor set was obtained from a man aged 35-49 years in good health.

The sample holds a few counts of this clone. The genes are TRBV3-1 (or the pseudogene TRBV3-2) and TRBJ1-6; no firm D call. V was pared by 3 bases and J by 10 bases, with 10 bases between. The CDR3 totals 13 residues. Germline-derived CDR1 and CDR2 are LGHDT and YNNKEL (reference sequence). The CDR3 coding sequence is TGTGCCAGCAGCCAGTCAAGAGGCTCACCCCTCCACTTT. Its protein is CASSQSRGSPLHF.

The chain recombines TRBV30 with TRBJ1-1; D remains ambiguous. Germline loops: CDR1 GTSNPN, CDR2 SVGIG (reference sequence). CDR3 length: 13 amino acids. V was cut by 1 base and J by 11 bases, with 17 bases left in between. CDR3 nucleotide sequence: TGTGCCTGGAGTGAAGGTCTCCGTAAGAAGGCTTTCTTT. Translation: CAWSEGLRKKAFF. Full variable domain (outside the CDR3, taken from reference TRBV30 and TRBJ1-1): SQTIHQWPATLVQPVGSPLSLECTVEGTSNPNLYWYRQAAGRGLQLLFYSVGIGQISSEVPQNLSASRPQDRQFILSSKKLLLSDSGFYLCAWSEGLRKKAFFGQGTRLTVV.

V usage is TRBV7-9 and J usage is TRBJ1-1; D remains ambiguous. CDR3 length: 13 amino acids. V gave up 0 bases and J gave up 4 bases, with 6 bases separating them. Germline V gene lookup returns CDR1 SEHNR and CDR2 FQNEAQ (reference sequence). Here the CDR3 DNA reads TGTGCCAGCAGCTTAGCGCTACTCACTGAAGCTTTCTTT. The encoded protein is CASSLALLTEAFF.

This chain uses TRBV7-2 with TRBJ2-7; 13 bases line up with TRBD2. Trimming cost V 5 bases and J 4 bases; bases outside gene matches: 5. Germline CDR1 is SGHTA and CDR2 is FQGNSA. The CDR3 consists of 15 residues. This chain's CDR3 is CASSRGLAGPYEQYF. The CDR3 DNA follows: TGTGCCAGCAGCAGGGGACTAGCGGGGCCGTACGAGCAGTACTTC.

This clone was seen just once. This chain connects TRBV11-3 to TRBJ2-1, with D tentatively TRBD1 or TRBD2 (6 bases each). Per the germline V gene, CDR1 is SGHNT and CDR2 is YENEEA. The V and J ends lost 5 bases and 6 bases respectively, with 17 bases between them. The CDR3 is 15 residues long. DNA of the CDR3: TGTGCCAGCAGCCCAGGACGGGGGCCGGGCAATGAGCAGTTCTTC. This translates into CASSPGRGPGNEQFF.

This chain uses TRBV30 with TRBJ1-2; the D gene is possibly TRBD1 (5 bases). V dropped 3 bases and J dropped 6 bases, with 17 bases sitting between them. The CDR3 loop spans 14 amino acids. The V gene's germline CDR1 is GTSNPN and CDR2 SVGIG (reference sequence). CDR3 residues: CAWRAFGAHHGYTF. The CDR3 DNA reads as TGTGCCTGGAGAGCCTTTGGGGCTCATCATGGCTACACCTTC.

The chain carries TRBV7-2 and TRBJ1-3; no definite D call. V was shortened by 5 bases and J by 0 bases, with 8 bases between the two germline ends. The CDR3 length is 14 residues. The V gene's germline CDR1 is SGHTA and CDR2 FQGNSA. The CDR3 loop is CASSPFSSGNTIYF. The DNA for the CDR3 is TGTGCCAGCAGCCCGTTTAGCTCTGGAAACACCATATATTTT.

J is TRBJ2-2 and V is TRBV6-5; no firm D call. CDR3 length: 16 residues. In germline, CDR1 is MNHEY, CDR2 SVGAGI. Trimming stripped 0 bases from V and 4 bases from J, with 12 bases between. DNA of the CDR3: TGTGCCAGCAGTTACTCGAAACTAACCCTCACCGGGGAGCTGTTTTTT. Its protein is CASSYSKLTLTGELFF.

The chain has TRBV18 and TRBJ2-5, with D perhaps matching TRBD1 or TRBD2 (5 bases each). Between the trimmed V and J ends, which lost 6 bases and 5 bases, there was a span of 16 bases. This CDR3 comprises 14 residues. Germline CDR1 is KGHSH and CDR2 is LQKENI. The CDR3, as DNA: TGTGCCAGCTCCCACGGGGCGTCGGGGGAGACCCAGTACTTC. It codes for CASSHGASGETQYF.

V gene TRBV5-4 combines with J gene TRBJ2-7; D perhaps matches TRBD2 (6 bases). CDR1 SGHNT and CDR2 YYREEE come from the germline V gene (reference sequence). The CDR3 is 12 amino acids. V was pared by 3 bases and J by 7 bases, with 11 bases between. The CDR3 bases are TGTGCCAGCAGCTGGGGGGTAGGAGAGCAGTACTTC. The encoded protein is CASSWGVGEQYF.

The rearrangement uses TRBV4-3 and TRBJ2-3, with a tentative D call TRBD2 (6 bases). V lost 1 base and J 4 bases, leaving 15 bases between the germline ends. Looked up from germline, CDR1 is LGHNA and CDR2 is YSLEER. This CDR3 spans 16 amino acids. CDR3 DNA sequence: TGCGCCAGCAGCCAAGCATTCGTTGGGAGGTCAGATACGCAGTATTTT. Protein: CASSQAFVGRSDTQYF.

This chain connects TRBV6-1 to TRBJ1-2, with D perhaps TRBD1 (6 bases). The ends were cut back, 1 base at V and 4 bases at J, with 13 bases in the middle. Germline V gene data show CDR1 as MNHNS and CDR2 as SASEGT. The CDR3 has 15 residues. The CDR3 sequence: CASSEDAGVSYGYTF. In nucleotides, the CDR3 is TGTGCCAGCAGTGAAGATGCAGGGGTTAGCTATGGCTACACCTTC.

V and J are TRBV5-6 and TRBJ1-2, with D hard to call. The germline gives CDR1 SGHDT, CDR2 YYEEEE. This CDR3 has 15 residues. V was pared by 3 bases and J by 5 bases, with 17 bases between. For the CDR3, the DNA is TGTGCCAGCAGCTACCAAAGTAGGGCAGCTTATGGCTACACCTTC. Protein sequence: CASSYQSRAAYGYTF.

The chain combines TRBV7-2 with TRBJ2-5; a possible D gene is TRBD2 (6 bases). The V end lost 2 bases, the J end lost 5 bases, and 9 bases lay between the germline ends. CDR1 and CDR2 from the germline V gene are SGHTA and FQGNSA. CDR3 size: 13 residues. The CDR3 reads CASSLSGYETQYF. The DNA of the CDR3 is TGTGCCAGCAGCTTAAGCGGGTACGAGACCCAGTACTTC.

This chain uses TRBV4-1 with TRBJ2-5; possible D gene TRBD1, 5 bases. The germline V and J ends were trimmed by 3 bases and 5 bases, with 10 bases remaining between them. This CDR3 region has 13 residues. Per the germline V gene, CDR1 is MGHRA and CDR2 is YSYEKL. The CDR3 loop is CASSQGPSETQYF. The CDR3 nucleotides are TGCGCCAGCAGCCAGGGGCCTTCGGAGACCCAGTACTTC.

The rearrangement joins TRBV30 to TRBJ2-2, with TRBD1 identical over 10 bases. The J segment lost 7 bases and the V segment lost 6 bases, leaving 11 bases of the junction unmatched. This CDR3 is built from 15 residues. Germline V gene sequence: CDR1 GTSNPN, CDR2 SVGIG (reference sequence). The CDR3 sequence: CACQPGQGLIGELFF. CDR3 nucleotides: TGTGCCTGCCAACCGGGACAGGGGTTGATCGGGGAGCTGTTTTTT.

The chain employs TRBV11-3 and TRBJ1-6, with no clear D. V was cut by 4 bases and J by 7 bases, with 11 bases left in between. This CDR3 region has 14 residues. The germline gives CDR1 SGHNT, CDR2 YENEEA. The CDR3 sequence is CASSSSPLNSPLHF. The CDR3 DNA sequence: TGTGCCAGCAGCTCGTCTCCATTGAATTCACCCCTCCACTTT.

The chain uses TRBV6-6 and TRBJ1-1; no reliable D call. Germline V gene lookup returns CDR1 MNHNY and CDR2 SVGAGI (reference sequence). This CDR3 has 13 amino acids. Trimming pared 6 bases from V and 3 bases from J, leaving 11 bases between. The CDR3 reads CASSPPSHTEAFF. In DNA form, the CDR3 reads TGTGCCAGCAGCCCCCCGTCGCACACTGAAGCTTTCTTT.

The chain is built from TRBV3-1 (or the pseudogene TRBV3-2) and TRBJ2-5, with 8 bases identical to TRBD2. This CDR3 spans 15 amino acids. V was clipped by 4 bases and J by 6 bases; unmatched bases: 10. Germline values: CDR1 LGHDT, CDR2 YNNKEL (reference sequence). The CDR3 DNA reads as TGTGCCAGCAGCCCCCTTCACGGGGGGGCAAAGACCCAGTACTTC. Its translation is CASSPLHGGAKTQYF.

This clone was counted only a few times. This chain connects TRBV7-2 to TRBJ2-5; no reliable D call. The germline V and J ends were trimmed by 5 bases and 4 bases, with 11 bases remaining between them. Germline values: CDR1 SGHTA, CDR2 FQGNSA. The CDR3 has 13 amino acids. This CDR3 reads CASSPSPLETQYF. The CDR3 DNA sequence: TGTGCCAGCAGCCCCTCCCCGCTAGAGACCCAGTACTTC.

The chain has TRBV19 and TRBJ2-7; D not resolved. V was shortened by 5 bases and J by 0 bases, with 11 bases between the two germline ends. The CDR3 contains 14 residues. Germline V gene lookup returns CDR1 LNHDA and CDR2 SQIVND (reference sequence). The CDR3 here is CASSPGPFSYEQYF. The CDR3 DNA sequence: TGTGCCAGTAGTCCCGGGCCTTTCTCCTACGAGCAGTACTTC. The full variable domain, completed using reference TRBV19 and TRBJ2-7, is DGGITQSPKYLFRKEGQNVTLSCEQNLNHDAMYWYRQDPGQGLRLIYYSQIVNDFQKGDIAEGYSVSREKKESFPLTVTSAQKNPTAFYLCASSPGPFSYEQYFGPGTRLTVT.

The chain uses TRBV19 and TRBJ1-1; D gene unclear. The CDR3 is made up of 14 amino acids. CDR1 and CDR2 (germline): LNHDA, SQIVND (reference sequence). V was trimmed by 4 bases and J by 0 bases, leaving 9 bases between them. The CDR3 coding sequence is TGTGCCAGTAGTACAGGACGGTTGAACACTGAAGCTTTCTTT. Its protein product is CASSTGRLNTEAFF.

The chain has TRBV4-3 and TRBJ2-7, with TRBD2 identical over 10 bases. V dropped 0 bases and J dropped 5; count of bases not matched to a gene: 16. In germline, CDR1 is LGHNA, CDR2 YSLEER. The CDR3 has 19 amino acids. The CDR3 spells CASSQDIMVAGGSGNEQYF. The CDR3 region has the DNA TGCGCCAGCAGCCAAGATATTATGGTAGCGGGGGGATCCGGCAACGAGCAGTACTTC.